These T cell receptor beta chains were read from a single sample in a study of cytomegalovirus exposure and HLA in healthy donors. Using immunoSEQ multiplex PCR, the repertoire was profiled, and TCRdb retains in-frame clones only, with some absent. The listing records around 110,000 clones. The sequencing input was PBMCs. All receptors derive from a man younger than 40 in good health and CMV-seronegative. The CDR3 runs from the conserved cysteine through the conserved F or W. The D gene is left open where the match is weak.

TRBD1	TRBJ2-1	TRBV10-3	TGTGCCATCAGTGAGGGGGGCAGGGGGTCCTACAATGAGCAGTTCTTC	CAISEGGRGSYNEQFF
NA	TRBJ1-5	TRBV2	TGTGCCAGCCGGGTGGGGGGGCGTAGGGGCAATCAGCCCCAGCATTTT	CASRVGGRRGNQPQHF
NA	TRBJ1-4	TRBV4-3	TGCGCCAGCAGCCAAGGTGCCAGGGGAGCAACTAATGAAAAACTGTTTTTT	CASSQGARGATNEKLFF
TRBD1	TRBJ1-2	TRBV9	TGTGCCAGCAGCTTCGGGACAGGGGATTACTATGGCCACACCTTC	CASSFGTGDYYGHTF
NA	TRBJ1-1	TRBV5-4	TGTGCCAGCAGCCGAGGAATTCTAAGCCCCATGAACACTGAAGCTTTCTTT	CASSRGILSPMNTEAFF
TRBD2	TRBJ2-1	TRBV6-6	TGTGCCACCGGAAAGCGGGGGAATTACAATGAGCAGTTCTTC	CATGKRGNYNEQFF
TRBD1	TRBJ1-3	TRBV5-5	TGTGCCAGCAGCTTGGCACAGGGGAGCTCTGGAAACACCATATATTTT	CASSLAQGSSGNTIYF
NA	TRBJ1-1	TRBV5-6	TGTGCCAGCAGCTTGGTGTACGGGGAAGCTTTCTTT	CASSLVYGEAFF
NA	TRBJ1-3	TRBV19	TGTGCCAGTAGCACGACAGGTCGAAAGACCTTAGACTCTGGAAACACCATATATTTT	CASSTTGRKTLDSGNTIYF
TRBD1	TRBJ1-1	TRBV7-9	TGTGCCAGCAGCTCTCAGGGGGCCATGAACACTGAAGCTTTCTTT	CASSSQGAMNTEAFF
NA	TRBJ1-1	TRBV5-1	TGCGCCAGCAGCGCTATCCGGGGGAACACTGAAGCTTTCTTT	CASSAIRGNTEAFF
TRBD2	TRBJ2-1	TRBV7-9	TGTGCCAGCAGCTTAGAGTCTAGCGGGGGTAGTTATGAGCAGTTCTTC	CASSLESSGGSYEQFF
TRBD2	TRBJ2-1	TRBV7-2	TGTGCCAGCAGCTTCGGTCGGGGGGGTGAGCAGTTCTTC	CASSFGRGGEQFF
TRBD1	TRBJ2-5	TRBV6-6	TGTGCCAGCAGAGAGAAAGGGGGCGTGGGAACCCAGTACTTC	CASREKGGVGTQYF
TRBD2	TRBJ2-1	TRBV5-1	TGCGCCAGCAGCTTTCAGCGGGGAGGGAATGAGCAGTTCTTC	CASSFQRGGNEQFF
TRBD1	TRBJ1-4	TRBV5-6	TGTGCCAGCAGCTTGGCCGGACAGGGTCGCGAAAAACTGTTTTTT	CASSLAGQGREKLFF
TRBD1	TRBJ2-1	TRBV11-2	TGTGCCAGCAGCTATGGGACAGGGGGCCAGGATGAGCAGTTCTTC	CASSYGTGGQDEQFF
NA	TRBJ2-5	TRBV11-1	TGTGCCAGCAGCCCCCCGGTTAGGTCGGGAGAAGAGACCCAGTACTTC	CASSPPVRSGEETQYF
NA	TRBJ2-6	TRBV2	TGTGCCACCCAGCTATTGGGGGGTGGGGCCAACGTCCTGACTTTC	CATQLLGGGANVLTF
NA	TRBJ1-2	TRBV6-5	TGTGCCAGCAGTGTACCGGGGGTTCATGGCTACACCTTC	CASSVPGVHGYTF
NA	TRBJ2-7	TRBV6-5	TGTGCCAGCAGTCTCACACAGGGAGTCGAGCAGTACTTC	CASSLTQGVEQYF
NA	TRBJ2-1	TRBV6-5	TGTGCCAGCAGACTGAACAATGAGCAGTTCTTC	CASRLNNEQFF
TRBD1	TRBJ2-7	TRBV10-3	TGTGCCATCAGGGGAGGACAGGGGGAAGTCTACGAGCAGTACTTC	CAIRGGQGEVYEQYF
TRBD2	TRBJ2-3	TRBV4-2	TGTGCCAGCAGCCAAGGTCTTACTAGCGGTCCGGCAGATACGCAGTATTTT	CASSQGLTSGPADTQYF
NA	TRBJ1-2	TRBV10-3	TGTGCCATCAGTGAGTCCGGTAATGGCTACACCTTC	CAISESGNGYTF
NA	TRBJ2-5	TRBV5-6	TGTGCCAGCAGCGTAGGGGGTGCAGAGACCCAGTACTTC	CASSVGGAETQYF
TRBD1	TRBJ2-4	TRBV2	TGTGCCAGCAGCCCCAAGGGGGCAGGGAAAAACATTCAGTACTTC	CASSPKGAGKNIQYF
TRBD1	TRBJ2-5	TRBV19	TGTGCCAGTAGTAGAGCTTCCGGACAGGGGAAAGAGACCCAGTACTTC	CASSRASGQGKETQYF
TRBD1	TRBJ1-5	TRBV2	TGTGCCAGCAGTGTACCGTCGGACAGGGCTTATAGCAATCAGCCCCAGCATTTT	CASSVPSDRAYSNQPQHF
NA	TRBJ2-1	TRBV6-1	TGTGCCAGCAGTAGAAGCGGCTACAATGAGCAGTTCTTC	CASSRSGYNEQFF
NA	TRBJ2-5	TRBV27	TGTGCCAGCAGGGGGCCAGGGTTGGAGACCCAGTACTTC	CASRGPGLETQYF
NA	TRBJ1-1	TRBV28	TGTGCCAGCAGTTTACCAGGGTTGGGCACTGAAGCTTTCTTT	CASSLPGLGTEAFF
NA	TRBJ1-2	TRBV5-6	TGTGCCAGCAGCTTGGGAGATACAGGGTTCGCCTATGGCTACACCTTC	CASSLGDTGFAYGYTF
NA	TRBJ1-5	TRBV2	TGTGCCAGCAGTGAAACTTTTATTCGAGGGCCCCAGCATTTT	CASSETFIRGPQHF
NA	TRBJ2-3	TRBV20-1	TGCAGTGCGGGCAATTCAGATACGCAGTATTTT	CSAGNSDTQYF